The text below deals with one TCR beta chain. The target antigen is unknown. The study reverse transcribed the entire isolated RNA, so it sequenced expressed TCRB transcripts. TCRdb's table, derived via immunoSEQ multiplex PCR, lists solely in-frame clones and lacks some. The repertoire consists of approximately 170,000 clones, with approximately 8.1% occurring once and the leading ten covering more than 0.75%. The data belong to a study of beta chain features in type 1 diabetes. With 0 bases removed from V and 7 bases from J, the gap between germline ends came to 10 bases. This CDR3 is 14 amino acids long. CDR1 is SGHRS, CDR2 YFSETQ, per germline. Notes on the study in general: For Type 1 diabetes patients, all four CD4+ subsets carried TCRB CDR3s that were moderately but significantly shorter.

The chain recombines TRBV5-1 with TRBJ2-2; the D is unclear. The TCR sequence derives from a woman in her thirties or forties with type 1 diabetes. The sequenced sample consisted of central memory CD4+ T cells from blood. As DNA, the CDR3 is TGCGCCAGCAGCTTGGCCCCCAACGGCGGGGAGCTGTTTTTT. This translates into CASSLAPNGGELFF.